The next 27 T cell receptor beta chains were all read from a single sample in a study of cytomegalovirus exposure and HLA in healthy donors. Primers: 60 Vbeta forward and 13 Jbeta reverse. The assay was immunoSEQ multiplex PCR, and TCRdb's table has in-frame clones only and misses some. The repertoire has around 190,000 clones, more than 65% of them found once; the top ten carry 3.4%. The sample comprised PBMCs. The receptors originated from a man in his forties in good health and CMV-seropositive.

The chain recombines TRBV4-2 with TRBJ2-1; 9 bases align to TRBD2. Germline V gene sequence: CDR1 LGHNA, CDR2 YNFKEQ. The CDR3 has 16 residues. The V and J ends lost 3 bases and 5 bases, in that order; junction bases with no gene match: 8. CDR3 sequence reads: CASSQATGTSNNEQFF. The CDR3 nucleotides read TGTGCCAGCAGCCAGGCGACCGGGACTAGCAACAATGAGCAGTTCTTC.

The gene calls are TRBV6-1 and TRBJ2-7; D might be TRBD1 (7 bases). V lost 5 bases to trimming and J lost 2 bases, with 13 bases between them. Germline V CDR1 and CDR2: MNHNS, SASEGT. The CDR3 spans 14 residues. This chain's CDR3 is CASSRGDSPYEQYF. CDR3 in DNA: TGTGCCAGCAGTAGGGGGGACAGTCCCTACGAGCAGTACTTC.

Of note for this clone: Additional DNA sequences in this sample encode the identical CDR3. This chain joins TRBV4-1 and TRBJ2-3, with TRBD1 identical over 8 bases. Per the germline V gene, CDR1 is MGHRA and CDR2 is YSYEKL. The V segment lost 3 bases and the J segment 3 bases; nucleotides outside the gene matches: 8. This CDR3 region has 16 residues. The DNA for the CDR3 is TGCGCCAGCAGCCAGCCAGGGGGCTTAGGGACAGATACGCAGTATTTT. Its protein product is CASSQPGGLGTDTQYF.

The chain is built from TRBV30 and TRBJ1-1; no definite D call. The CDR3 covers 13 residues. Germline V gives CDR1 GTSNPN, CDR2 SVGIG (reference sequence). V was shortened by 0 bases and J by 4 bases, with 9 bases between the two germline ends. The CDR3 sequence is CAWSVAGGTEAFF. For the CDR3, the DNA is TGTGCCTGGAGTGTCGCCGGAGGCACTGAAGCTTTCTTT.

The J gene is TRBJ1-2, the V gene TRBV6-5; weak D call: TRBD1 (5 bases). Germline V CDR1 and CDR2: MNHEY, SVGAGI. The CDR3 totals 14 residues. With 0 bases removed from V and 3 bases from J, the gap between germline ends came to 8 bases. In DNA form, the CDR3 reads TGTGCCAGCAGTTACTCCGACAGCCACTATGGCTACACCTTC. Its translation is CASSYSDSHYGYTF.

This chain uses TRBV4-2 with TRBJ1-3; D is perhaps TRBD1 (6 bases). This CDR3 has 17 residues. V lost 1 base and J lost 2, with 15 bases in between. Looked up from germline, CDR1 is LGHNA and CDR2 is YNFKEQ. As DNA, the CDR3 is TGTGCCAGCAGCCAAGCTCGTGGGGGCAGGGCTGGAAACACCATATATTTT. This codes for CASSQARGGRAGNTIYF.

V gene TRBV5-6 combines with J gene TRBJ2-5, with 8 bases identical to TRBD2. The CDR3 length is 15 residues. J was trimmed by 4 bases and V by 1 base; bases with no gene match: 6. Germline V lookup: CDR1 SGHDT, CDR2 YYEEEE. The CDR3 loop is CASSLRGGRVETQYF. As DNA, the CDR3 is TGTGCCAGCAGCTTGCGGGGGGGCCGGGTAGAGACCCAGTACTTC. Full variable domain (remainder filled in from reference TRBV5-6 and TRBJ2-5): DAGVTQSPTHLIKTRGQQVTLRCSPKSGHDTVSWYQQALGQGPQFIFQYYEEEERQRGNFPDRFSGHQFPNYSSELNVNALLLGDSALYLCASSLRGGRVETQYFGPGTRLLVL.

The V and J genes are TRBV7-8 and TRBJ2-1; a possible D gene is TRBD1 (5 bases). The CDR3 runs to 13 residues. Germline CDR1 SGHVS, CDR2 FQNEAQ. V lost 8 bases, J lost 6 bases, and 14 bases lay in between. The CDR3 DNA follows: TGTGCCAGCGCCCTAGGGGAAGTCAATGAGCAGTTCTTC. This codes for CASALGEVNEQFF.

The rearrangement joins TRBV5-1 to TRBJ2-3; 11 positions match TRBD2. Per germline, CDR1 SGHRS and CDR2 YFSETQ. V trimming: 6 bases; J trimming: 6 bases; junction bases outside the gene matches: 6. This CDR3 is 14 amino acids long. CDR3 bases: TGCGCCAGCAAGGCTAGCGGGGGGTCGGATACGCAGTATTTT. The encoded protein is CASKASGGSDTQYF.

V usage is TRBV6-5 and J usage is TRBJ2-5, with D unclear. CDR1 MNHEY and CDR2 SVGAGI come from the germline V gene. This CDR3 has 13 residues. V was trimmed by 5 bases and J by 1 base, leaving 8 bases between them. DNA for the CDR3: TGTGCCAGCAGTCTCCCTAGCCAAGAGACCCAGTACTTC. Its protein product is CASSLPSQETQYF.

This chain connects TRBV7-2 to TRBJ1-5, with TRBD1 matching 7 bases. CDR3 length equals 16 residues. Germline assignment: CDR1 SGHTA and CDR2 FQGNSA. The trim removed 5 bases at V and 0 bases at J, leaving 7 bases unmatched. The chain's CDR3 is CASSLQGLSSNQPQHF. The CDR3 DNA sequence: TGTGCCAGCAGCCTACAGGGGTTATCTAGCAATCAGCCCCAGCATTTT.

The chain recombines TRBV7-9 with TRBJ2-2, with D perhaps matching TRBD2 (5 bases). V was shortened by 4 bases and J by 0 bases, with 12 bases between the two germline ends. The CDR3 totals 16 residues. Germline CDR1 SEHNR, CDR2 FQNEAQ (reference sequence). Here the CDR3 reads CASSSSPDSNTGELFF. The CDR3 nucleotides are TGTGCCAGCAGCTCGAGTCCGGACTCGAACACCGGGGAGCTGTTTTTT.

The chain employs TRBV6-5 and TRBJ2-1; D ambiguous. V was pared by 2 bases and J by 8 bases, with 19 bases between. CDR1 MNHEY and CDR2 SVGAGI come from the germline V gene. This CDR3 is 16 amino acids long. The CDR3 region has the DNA TGTGCCAGCAGTTACGCCCCCCCAGGTGGTGGCGATGAGCAGTTCTTC. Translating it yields CASSYAPPGGGDEQFF.

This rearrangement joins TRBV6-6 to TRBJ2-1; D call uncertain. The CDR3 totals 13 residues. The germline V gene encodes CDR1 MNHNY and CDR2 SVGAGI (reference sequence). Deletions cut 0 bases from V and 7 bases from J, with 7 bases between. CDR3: CASSYSKLNEQFF. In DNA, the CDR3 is TGTGCCAGCAGTTACTCAAAGCTGAATGAGCAGTTCTTC.

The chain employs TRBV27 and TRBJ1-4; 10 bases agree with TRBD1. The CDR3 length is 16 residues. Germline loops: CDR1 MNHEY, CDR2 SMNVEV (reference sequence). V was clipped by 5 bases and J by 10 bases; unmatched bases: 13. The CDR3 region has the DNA TGTGCCAGCAGTCCAACCGGGACAGGGGTAGGGAGAAAACTGTTTTTT. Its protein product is CASSPTGTGVGRKLFF.

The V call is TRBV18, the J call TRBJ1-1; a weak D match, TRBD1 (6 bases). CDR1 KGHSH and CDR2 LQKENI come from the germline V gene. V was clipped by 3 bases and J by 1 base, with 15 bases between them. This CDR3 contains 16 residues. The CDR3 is CASSPNPRDKNTEAFF. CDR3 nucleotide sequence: TGTGCCAGCTCACCCAACCCCCGGGACAAGAACACTGAAGCTTTCTTT. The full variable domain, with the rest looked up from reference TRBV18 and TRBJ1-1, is NAGVMQNPRHLVRRRGQEARLRCSPMKGHSHVYWYRQLPEEGLKFMVYLQKENIIDESGMPKERFSAEFPKEGPSILRIQQVVRGDSAAYFCASSPNPRDKNTEAFFGQGTRLTVV.

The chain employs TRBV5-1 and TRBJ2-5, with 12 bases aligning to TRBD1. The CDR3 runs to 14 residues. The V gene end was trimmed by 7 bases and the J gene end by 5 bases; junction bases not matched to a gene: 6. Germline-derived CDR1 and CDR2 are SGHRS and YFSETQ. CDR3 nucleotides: TGCGCCAGCCGGGACAGGGGGCGTGGGGAGACCCAGTACTTC. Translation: CASRDRGRGETQYF.

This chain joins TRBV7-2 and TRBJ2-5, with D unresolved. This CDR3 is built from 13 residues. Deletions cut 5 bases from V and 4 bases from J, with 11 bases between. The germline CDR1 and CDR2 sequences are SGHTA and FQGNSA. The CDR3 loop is CASSETVRETQYF. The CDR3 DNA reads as TGTGCCAGCAGCGAGACTGTTCGAGAGACCCAGTACTTC.

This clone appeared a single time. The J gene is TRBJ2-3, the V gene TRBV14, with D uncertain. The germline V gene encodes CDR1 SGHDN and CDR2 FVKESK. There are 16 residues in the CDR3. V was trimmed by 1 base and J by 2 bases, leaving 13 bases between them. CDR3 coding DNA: TGTGCCAGCAGCCAAGTAAAGCTCCCGCTCACAGATACGCAGTATTTT. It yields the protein CASSQVKLPLTDTQYF. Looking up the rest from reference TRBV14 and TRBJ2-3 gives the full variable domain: EAGVTQFPSHSVIEKGQTVTLRCDPISGHDNLYWYRRVMGKEIKFLLHFVKESKQDESGMPNNRFLAERTGGTYSTLKVQPAELEDSGVYFCASSQVKLPLTDTQYFGPGTRLTVL.

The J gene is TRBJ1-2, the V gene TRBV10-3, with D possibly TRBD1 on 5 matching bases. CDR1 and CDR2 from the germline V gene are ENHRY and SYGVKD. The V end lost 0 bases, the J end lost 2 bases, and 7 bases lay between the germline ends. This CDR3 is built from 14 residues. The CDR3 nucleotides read TGTGCCATCAGTGAGTCGGCAGGGAACTATGGCTACACCTTC. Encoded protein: CAISESAGNYGYTF.

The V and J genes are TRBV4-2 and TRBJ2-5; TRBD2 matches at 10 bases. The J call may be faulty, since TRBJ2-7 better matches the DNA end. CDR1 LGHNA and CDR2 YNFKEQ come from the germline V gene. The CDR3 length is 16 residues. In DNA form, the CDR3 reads TGTGCCAGCAGCCCTACGAAGCGGGGGGGCGTGAACGAGCAGTACTTC. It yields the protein CASSPTKRGGVNEQYF.

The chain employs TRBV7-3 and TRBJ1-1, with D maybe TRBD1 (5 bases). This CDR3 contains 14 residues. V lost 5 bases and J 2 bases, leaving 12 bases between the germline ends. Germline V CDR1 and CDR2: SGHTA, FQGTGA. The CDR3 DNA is TGTGCCAGCAGCGCAGACAGTGGAAACACTGAAGCTTTCTTT. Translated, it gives CASSADSGNTEAFF.

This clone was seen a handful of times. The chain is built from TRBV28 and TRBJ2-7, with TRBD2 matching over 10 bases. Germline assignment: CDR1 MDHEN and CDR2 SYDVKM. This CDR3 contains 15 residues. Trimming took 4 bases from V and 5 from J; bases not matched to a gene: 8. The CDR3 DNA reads TGTGCCAGCAGTTCGGATAGCGGGAGGCTGCACGAGCAGTACTTC. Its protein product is CASSSDSGRLHEQYF.

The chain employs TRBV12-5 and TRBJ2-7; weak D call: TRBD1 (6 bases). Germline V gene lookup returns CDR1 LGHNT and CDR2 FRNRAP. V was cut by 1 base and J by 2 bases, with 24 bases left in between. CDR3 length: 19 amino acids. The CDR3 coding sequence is TGTGCTAGTGGTTTGGGGGCGACAGGAGAAATACTTTACGCCTACGAGCAGTACTTC. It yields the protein CASGLGATGEILYAYEQYF.

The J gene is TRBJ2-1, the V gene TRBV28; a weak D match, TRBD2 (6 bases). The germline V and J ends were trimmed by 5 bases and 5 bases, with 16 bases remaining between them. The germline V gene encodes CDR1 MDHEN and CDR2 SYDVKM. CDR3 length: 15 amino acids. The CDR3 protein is CASSPPAGSHNEQFF. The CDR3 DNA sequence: TGTGCCAGCAGTCCCCCAGCCGGGAGTCACAATGAGCAGTTCTTC.

The CDR3 here is CASSPGTGVGYVYEQYF. CDR3 bases: TGTGCCAGCAGTCCAGGGACAGGGGTAGGATATGTCTACGAGCAGTACTTC. V gene TRBV28 combines with J gene TRBJ2-7, with 10 bases aligning to TRBD1. CDR1 is MDHEN and CDR2 is SYDVKM in the germline V gene. Trimming cost V 5 bases and J 3 bases; bases outside gene matches: 13. CDR3 length equals 17 residues.

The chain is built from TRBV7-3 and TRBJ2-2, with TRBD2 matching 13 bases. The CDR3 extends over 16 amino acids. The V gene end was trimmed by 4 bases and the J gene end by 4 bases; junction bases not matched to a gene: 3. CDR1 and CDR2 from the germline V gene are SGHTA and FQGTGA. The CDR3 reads CASSSGLAGSTGELFF. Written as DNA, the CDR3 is TGTGCCAGCAGCTCGGGACTAGCGGGGAGCACCGGGGAGCTGTTTTTT.